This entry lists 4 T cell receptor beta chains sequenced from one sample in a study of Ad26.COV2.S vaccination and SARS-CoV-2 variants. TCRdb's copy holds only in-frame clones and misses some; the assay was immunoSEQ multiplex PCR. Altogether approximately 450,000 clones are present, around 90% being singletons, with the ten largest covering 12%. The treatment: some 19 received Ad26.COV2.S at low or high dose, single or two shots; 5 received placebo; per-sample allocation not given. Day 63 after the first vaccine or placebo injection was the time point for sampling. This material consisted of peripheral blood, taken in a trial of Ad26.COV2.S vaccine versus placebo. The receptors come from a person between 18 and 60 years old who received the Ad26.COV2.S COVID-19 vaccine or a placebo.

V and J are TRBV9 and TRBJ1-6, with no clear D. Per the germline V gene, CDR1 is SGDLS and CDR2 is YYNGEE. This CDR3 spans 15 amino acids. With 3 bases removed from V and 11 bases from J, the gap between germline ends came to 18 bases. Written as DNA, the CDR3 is TGTGCCAGCAGCGCAGCCTCCACCAGCGGGACACCCCTCCACTTT. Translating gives CASSAASTSGTPLHF.

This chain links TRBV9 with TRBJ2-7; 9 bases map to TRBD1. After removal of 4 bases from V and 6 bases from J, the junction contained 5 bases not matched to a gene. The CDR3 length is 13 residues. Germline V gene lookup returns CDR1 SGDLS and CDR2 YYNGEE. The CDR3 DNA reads TGTGCCAGCAGCCCCAGACAGGGGGGCGAGCAGTACTTC. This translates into CASSPRQGGEQYF.

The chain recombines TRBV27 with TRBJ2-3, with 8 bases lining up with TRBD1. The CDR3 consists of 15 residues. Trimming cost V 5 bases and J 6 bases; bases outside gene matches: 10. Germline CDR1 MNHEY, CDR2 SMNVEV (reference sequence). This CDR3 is CASSGQGAGEDTQYF. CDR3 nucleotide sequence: TGTGCCAGCAGTGGGCAGGGGGCAGGAGAGGATACGCAGTATTTT.

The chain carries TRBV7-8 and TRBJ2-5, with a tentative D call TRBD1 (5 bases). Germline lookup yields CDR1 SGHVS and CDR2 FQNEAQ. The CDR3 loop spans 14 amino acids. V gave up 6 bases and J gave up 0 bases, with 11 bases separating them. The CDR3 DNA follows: TGTGCCAGCAGAGAGAGACAGTACCAAGAGACCCAGTACTTC. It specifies CASRERQYQETQYF.